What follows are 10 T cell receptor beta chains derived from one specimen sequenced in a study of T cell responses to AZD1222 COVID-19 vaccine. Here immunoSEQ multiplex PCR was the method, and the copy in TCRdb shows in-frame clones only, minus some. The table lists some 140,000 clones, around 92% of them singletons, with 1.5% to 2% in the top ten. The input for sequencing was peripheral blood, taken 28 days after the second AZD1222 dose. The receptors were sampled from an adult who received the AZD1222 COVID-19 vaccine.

For the CDR3, the DNA is TGTGCCAGTGCCGTACCCGATAGCGGATTGGGGTCCGGGGAGCTGTTTTTT. Translated: CASAVPDSGLGSGELFF. The chain has TRBV19 and TRBJ2-2; weak D call: TRBD2 (6 bases). Germline CDR1 is LNHDA and CDR2 is SQIVND (reference sequence). CDR3 length equals 17 residues. The V end was cut by 8 bases, the J end by 6 bases, with 25 bases between.

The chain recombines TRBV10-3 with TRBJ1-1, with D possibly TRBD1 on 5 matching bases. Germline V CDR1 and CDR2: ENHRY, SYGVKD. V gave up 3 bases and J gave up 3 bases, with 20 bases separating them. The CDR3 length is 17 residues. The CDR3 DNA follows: TGTGCCATCAGTGACTCCCTCCGGGGCCCAGGCGACACTGAAGCTTTCTTT. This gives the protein CAISDSLRGPGDTEAFF.

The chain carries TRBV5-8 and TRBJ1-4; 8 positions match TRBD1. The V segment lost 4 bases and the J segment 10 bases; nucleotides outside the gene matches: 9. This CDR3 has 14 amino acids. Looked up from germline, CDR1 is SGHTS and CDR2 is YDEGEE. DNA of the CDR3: TGTGCCAGCAGCGCGGACAGGGTCAGGGGAAAACTGTTTTTT. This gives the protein CASSADRVRGKLFF.

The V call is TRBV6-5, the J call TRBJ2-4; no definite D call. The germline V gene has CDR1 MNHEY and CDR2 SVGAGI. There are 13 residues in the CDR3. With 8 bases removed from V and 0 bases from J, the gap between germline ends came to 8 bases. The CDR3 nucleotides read TGTGCCAGCGAGGTAGTAGCCAAAAACATTCAGTACTTC. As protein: CASEVVAKNIQYF.

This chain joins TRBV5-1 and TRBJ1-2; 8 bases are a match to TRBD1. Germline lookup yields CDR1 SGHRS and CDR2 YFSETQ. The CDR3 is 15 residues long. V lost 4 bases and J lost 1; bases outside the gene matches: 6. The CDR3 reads CASSPGQGYNYGYTF. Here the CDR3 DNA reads TGCGCCAGCAGCCCCGGACAGGGATATAACTATGGCTACACCTTC.

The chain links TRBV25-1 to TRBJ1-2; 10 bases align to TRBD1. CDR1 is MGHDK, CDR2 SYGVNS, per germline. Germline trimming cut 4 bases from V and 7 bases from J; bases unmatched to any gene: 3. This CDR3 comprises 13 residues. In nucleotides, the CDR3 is TGTGCCAGCAGTGGGGACAGGGGAGGTGGCTACACCTTC. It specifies CASSGDRGGGYTF.

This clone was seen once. The CDR3 loop is CASSTGSYEQYF. The CDR3 bases are TGTGCCAGCAGCACAGGCTCCTACGAGCAGTACTTC. V usage is TRBV19 and J usage is TRBJ2-7; D might be TRBD1 (5 bases). Trimming took off 9 bases at V and 0 bases at J, with 9 bases between the two ends. In germline, CDR1 is LNHDA, CDR2 SQIVND (reference sequence). The CDR3 loop spans 12 amino acids.

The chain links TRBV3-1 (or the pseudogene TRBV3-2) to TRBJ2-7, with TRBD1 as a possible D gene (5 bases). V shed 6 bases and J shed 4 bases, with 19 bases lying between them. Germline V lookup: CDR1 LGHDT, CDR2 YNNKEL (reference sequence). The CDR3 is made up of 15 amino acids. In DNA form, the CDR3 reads TGTGCCAGCAGTCCAAGGGGCTATTCTACTTACGAGCAGTACTTC. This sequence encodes CASSPRGYSTYEQYF.

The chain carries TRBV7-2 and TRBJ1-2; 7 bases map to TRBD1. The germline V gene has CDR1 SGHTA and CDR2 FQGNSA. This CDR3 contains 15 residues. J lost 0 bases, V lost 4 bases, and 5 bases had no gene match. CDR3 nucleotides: TGTGCCAGCAGCTCCCAACAGGGGACTAACTATGGCTACACCTTC. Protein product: CASSSQQGTNYGYTF.

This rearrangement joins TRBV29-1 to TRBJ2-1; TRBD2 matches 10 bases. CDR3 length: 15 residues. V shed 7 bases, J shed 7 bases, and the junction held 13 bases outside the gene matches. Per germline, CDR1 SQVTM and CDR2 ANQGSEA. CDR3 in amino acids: CSGETLAGRINEQFF. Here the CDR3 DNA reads TGCAGCGGAGAGACACTAGCGGGAAGGATTAATGAGCAGTTCTTC.